Detailed here is one T cell receptor (beta chain). V shed 11 bases and J shed 2 bases, with 18 bases lying between them. Germline V gene sequence: CDR1 SEHNR, CDR2 FQNEAQ (reference sequence). The length of the CDR3 is 15 residues. One entry per CDR3 protein results from TCRdb running MiXCR on the RT-PCR reads. The table shows hundreds of thousands of distinct CDR3 sequences, with approximately 15% occurring only once. The chain carries TRBV7-9 and TRBJ1-4; D possibly corresponds to TRBD1 (5 bases). This receptor was obtained from a female donor in good health, serving as a healthy control. What was sequenced was memory CD4+ T cells from blood. Here the CDR3 DNA reads TGTGCCTACCACCCAGGGCTTCTCACTAATGAAAAACTGTTTTTT. Protein: CAYHPGLLTNEKLFF.